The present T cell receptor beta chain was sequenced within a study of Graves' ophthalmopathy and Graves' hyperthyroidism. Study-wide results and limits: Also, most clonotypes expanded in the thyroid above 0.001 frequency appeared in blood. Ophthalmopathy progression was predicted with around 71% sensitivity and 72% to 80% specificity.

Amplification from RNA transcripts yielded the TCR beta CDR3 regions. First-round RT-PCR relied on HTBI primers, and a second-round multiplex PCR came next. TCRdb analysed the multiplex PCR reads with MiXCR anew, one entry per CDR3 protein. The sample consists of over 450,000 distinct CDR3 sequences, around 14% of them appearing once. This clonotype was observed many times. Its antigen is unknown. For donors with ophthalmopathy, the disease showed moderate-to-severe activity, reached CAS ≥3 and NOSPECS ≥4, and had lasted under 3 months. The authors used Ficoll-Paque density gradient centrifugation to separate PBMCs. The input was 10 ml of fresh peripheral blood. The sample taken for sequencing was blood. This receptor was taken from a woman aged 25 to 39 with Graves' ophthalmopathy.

CDR3: CSVEGGERETYEQYF. CDR3 nucleotide sequence: TGCAGCGTTGAAGGAGGCGAGCGGGAGACCTACGAGCAGTACTTC. The chain has TRBV29-1 and TRBJ2-7, with TRBD2 identical over 8 bases. The CDR3 length is 15 residues. Germline-derived CDR1 and CDR2 are SQVTM and ANQGSEA. The V and J ends lost 1 base and 2 bases, in that order; junction bases with no gene match: 7.